This T cell receptor beta chain was sequenced in a study of PD-1 blockade in classical Hodgkin lymphoma. The study's findings and limits: Diversity similar to that of newly diagnosed patients was seen at baseline in complete responders.

Each patient's relapse followed autologous stem cell transplantation, and brentuximab vedotin exposure varied. Negative selection with magnets was how CD8+ T cells were isolated from the thawed PBMCs. Complete response, partial response or progressive disease constituted the best responses recorded. The V gene's germline CDR1 is SGHAT and CDR2 FQDESV (reference sequence). This CDR3 has 18 amino acids. V was clipped by 2 bases and J by 2 bases, with 20 bases between them. Libraries were prepared by immunoSEQ multiplex PCR; TCRdb keeps only in-frame clonotypes and omits some of them. Seen here are about 7,800 clones, about 86% observed once, and the top ten hold 20% to 25%. With regard to this clone: As yet, its antigen is unknown.

The TCR comes from a human donor with classical Hodgkin lymphoma. This chain uses TRBV11-1 with TRBJ2-3, with D perhaps TRBD2 (6 bases). The specimen was CD8+ T cells from blood, collected at baseline. In nucleotides, the CDR3 is TGTGCCAGCAGCTTATACGGGACTGACCCAGCCCCCACAGATACGCAGTATTTT. Its translation: CASSLYGTDPAPTDTQYF.